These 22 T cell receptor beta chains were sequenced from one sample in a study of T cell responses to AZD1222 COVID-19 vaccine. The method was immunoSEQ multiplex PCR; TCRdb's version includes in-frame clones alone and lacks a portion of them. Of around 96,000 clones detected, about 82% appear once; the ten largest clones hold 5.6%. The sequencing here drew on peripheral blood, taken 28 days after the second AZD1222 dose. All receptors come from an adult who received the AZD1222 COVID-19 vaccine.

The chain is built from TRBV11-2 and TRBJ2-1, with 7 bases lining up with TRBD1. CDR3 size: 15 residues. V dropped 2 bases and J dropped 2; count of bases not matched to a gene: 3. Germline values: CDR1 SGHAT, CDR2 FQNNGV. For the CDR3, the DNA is TGTGCCAGCAGCTTAAACCAGGGGGCCTACAATGAGCAGTTCTTC. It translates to CASSLNQGAYNEQFF.

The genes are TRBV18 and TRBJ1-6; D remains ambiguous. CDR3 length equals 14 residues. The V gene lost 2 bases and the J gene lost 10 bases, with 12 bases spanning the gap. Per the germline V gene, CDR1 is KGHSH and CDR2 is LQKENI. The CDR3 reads CASSPDRVGSPLHF. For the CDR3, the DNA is TGTGCCAGCTCACCAGACCGTGTTGGCTCACCCCTCCACTTT.

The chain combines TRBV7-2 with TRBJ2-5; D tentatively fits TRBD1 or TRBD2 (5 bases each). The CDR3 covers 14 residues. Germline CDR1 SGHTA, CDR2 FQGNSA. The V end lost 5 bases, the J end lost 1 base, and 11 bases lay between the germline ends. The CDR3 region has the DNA TGTGCCAGCAGCCAAGGGACGGTCCAAGAGACCCAGTACTTC. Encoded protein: CASSQGTVQETQYF.

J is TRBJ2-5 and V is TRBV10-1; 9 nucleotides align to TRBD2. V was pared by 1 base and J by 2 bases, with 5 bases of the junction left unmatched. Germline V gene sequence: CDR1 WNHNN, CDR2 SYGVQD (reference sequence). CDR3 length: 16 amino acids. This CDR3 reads CASSEYVAGDQETQYF. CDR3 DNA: TGCGCCAGCAGTGAGTATGTAGCGGGGGATCAAGAGACCCAGTACTTC.

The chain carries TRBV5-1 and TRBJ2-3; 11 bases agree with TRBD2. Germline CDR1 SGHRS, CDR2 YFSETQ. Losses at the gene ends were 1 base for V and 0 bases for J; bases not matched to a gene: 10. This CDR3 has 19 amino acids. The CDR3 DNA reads TGCGCCAGCAGCTTGATAGCTAGCGGGGGGAGAGCTAGCACAGATACGCAGTATTTT. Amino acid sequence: CASSLIASGGRASTDTQYF. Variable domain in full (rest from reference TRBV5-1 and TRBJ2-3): KAGVTQTPRYLIKTRGQQVTLSCSPISGHRSVSWYQQTPGQGLQFLFEYFSETQRNKGNFPGRFSGRQFSNSRSEMNVSTLELGDSALYLCASSLIASGGRASTDTQYFGPGTRLTVL.

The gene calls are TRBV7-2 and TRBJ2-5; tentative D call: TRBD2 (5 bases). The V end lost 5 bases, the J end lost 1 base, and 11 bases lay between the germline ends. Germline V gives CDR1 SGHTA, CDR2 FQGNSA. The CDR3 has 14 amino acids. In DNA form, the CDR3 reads TGTGCCAGCAGCCCGAGTGGAGGCCAAGAGACCCAGTACTTC. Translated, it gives CASSPSGGQETQYF.

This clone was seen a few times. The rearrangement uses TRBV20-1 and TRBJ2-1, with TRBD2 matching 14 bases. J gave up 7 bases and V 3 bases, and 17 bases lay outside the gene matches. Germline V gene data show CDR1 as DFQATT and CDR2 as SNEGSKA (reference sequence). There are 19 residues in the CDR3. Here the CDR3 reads CSASPGVTSGRALGNEQFF. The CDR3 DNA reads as TGCAGTGCTAGTCCGGGCGTGACTAGCGGGAGGGCCCTCGGGAATGAGCAGTTCTTC.

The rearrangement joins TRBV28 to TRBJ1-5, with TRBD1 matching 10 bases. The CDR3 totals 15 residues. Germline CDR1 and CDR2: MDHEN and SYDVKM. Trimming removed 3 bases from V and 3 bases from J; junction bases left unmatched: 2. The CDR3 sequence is CASSFDRGPNQPQHF. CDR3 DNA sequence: TGTGCCAGCAGTTTCGACAGGGGGCCCAATCAGCCCCAGCATTTT.

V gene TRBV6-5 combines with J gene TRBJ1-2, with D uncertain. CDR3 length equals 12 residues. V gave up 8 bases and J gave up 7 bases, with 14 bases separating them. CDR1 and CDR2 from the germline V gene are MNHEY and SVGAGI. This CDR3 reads CASSGGVVGYTF. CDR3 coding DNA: TGTGCCAGCTCTGGCGGGGTTGTTGGCTACACCTTC.

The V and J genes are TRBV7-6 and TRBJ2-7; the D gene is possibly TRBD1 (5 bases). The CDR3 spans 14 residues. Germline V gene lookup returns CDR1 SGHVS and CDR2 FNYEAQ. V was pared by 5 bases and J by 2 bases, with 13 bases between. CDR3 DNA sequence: TGTGCCAGCAGCCCTTGGGAAGGGGCCTACGAGCAGTACTTC. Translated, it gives CASSPWEGAYEQYF.

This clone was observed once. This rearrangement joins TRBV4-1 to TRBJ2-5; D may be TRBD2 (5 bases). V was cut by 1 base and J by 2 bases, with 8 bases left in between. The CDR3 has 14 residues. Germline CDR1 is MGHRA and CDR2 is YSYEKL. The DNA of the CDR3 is TGCGCCAGCAGCCAAGTGCAGCGGCAAGAGACCCAGTACTTC. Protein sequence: CASSQVQRQETQYF.

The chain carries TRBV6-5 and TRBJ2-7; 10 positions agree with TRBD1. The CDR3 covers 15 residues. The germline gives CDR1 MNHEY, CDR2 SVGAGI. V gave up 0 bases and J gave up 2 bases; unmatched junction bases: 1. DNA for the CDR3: TGTGCCAGCAGTTACTCGACAGGGGGCCCCTACGAGCAGTACTTC. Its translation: CASSYSTGGPYEQYF.

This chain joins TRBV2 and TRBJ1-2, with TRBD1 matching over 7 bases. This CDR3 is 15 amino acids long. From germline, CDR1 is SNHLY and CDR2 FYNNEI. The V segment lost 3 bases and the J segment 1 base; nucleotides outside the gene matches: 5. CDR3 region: CASSEGGGRNYGYTF. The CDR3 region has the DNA TGTGCCAGCAGTGAGGGAGGGGGCCGTAACTATGGCTACACCTTC. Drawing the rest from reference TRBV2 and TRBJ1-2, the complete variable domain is EPEVTQTPSHQVTQMGQEVILRCVPISNHLYFYWYRQILGQKVEFLVSFYNNEISEKSEIFDDQFSVERPDGSNFTLKIRSTKLEDSAMYFCASSEGGGRNYGYTFGSGTRLTVV.

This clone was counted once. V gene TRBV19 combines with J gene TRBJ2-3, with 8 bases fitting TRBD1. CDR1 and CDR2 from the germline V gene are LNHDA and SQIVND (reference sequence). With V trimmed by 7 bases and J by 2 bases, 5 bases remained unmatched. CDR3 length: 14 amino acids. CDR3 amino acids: CASKYRGNTDTQYF. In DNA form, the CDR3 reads TGTGCCAGTAAATACAGGGGGAACACAGATACGCAGTATTTT.

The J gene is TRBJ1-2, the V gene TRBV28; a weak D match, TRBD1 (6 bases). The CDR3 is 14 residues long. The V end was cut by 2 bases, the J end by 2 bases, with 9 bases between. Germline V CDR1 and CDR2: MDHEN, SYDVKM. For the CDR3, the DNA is TGTGCCAGCAGTTTACAGGGGACCAACTATGGCTACACCTTC. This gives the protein CASSLQGTNYGYTF.

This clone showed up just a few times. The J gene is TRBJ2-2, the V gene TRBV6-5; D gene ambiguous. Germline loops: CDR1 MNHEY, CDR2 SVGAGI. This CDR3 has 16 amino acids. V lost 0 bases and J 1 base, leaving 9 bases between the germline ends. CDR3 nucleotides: TGTGCCAGCAGTTACTCGTTTCCAAGGAACACCGGGGAGCTGTTTTTT. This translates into CASSYSFPRNTGELFF.

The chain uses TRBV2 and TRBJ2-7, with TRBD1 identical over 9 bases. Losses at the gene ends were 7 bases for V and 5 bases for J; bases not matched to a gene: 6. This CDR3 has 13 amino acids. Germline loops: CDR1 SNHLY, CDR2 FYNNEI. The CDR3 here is CASKGQGTHEQYF. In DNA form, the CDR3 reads TGTGCCAGCAAAGGACAGGGGACCCACGAGCAGTACTTC.

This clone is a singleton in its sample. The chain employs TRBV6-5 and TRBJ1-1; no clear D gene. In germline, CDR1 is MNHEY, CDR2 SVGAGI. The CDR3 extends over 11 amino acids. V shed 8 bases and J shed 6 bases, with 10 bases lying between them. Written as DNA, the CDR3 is TGTGCCAGCCGTCGGAAGTCTGAAGCTTTCTTT. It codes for CASRRKSEAFF.

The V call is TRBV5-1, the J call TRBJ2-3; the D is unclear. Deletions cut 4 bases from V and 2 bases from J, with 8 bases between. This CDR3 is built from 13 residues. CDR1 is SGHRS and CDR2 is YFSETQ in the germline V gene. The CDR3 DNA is TGCGCCAGCAGCACGGTAGTCACAGATACGCAGTATTTT. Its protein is CASSTVVTDTQYF.

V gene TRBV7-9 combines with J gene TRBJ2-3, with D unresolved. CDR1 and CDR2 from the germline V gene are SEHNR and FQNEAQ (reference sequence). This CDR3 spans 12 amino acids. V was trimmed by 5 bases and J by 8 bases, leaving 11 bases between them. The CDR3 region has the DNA TGTGCCAGCAGCCCCCAATTTGCTACGCAGTATTTT. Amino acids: CASSPQFATQYF.

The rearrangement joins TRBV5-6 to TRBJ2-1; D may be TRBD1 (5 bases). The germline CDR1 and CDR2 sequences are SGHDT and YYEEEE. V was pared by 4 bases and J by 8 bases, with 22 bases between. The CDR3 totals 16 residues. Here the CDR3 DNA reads TGTGCCAGCAGCCCAAAGTGGACAAGGGAAAACGATGAGCAGTTCTTC. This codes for CASSPKWTRENDEQFF.

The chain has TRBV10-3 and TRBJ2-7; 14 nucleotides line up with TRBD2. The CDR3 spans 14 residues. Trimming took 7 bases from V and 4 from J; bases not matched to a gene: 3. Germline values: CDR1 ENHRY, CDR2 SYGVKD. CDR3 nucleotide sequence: TGTGCCATCACCGGGACTAGCGGGGGATACGAGCAGTACTTC. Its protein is CAITGTSGGYEQYF.